The source of this T cell receptor (beta chain) is a study of post-analysis software for immune sequencing data. Looking at the study overall: Patients with relapsing-remitting, secondary progressive and progressive-relapsing multiple sclerosis courses were all represented. Overall study results and limits: Comparison with controls showed significantly lower normalized Chao1 diversity in multiple sclerosis patients. Compared with controls, patients had more of about 5 TRBV segments, including TRBV5-6, TRBV5-1 and TRBV20-1. With F measure, samples from one preparation batch clustered together strongly.

In germline, CDR1 is SGHTA, CDR2 FQGTGA. The length of the CDR3 is 13 residues. The V end was cut by 2 bases, the J end by 6 bases, with 10 bases between. cDNA libraries of TCR beta carried unique molecular identifiers. Yield was 450,000 to 650,000 cDNA molecules from around 0.96 to 9.9 million T cells. TCRdb reanalysed the PCR reads using MiXCR and keeps one entry per CDR3 protein. The table records more than 450,000 distinct CDR3 sequences, roughly 34% of them present only once. This clonotype was picked up many times. Its antigen is still unknown. This clonotype was obtained from a girl aged 2-17 years with multiple sclerosis. V is TRBV7-3 and J is TRBJ1-1; no reliable D call. The sample taken for sequencing was blood. For the CDR3, the DNA is TGTGCCAGCAGCTTATCCCTCGGCTCTGAAGCTTTCTTT. Its protein is CASSLSLGSEAFF.